The clone carrying this TCR beta chain was picked up many times. Its cognate antigen is unknown. Each TCR transcript was tagged with a 10-nucleotide random UMI during 5'RACE. Over 200 million TCR-beta sequences (from 15-18 subjects) were yielded by each sequencing run. TCRdb recomputed calls from the 5' RACE reads with MiXCR, one row per CDR3 protein. The sample lists 70,000 to 95,000 distinct CDR3 sequences; 14% were seen once. These data belong to a study of neurological immune-mediated disorders. Study results and limitations: None of the CDR3 amino acid sequences in expanded clones turned up in more than one subject, which points to private repertoires in all groups.

A blood bank in Maryland, USA, provided the volunteers who served as healthy controls. The CDR3 contains 16 residues. V was trimmed by 1 base and J by 12 bases, leaving 22 bases between them. Germline V gene data show CDR1 as LNHNV and CDR2 as YYDKDF (reference sequence). The gene calls are TRBV15 and TRBJ2-1, with a tentative D call TRBD2 (7 bases). This clonotype was obtained from a woman aged 45 to 65 in good health. Sequenced: PBMCs. The CDR3 nucleotides read TGTGCCACCAGCAGAGGGGGGGGGGCTCGGGTATCGGGGCAGTTCTTC. Residues: CATSRGGGARVSGQFF.